This is a list of T cell receptor beta chains from one sample in a study of cytomegalovirus exposure and HLA in healthy donors. Sequencing was performed with immunoSEQ multiplex PCR; in TCRdb, only in-frame clones are kept and a portion is missing. Of about 190,000 clones in the sample, about three quarters were seen once. Sequenced material: PBMCs. The receptors were sampled from a woman between 40 and 50 years old in good health and CMV-seronegative. Each CDR3 is given with its conserved first and last residue.

V gene: TRBV7-2
J gene: TRBJ1-3
CDR3 protein: CASSSQGGREGTIYF

V gene: TRBV7-2
J gene: TRBJ1-1
CDR3 protein: CASSYSEVNTEAFF

V gene: TRBV29-1
J gene: TRBJ1-3
CDR3 protein: CSVEGGGSGNTIYF

V gene: TRBV7-9
J gene: TRBJ1-4
CDR3 protein: CASSLDQAREKLFF

V gene: TRBV7-2
J gene: TRBJ2-1
CDR3 protein: CASSYSTGTSYNEQFF

V gene: TRBV5-1
J gene: TRBJ2-3
CDR3 protein: CASSSWTSGFTDTQYF

V gene: TRBV6-6
J gene: TRBJ1-1
CDR3 protein: CASSSTDRTNTEAFF

V gene: TRBV5-5
J gene: TRBJ1-2
CDR3 protein: CASSFVRGGYGYTF

V gene: TRBV30
J gene: TRBJ2-1
CDR3 protein: CAWKGSGRIRGEDYNEQFF

V gene: TRBV7-2
J gene: TRBJ2-5
CDR3 protein: CASSSGTSGQETQYF

V gene: TRBV11-2
J gene: TRBJ1-2
CDR3 protein: CASSLEGASRDGYTF

V gene: TRBV6-1
J gene: TRBJ2-5
CDR3 protein: CASSEGITSGSLETQYF